The entry below gives a single T cell receptor beta chain sequence along with its context. V lost 8 bases and J lost 1, with 16 bases in between. Germline V CDR1 and CDR2: SEHNR, FQNEAQ (reference sequence). The CDR3 runs to 15 residues. Autoimmune disease history or systemic immunosuppression led to patient exclusion. The sample originates from a study of OX40 agonist ivuxolimab in advanced cancers. Using immunoSEQ multiplex PCR, the repertoire was profiled, and TCRdb retains in-frame clones only, with some absent. The sample consists of approximately 65,000 clones, 70% to 90% of them appearing once.

The receptor was isolated from an adult with an advanced solid tumor such as melanoma, head and neck, liver or kidney cancer. The sequenced sample was CD4+ or CD8+ T cells sorted from blood, obtained in a trial of the OX40 agonist ivuxolimab. The chain uses TRBV7-9 and TRBJ2-3; D possibly corresponds to TRBD2 (6 bases). The CDR3 loop is CASGSQGLGTDTQYF. For the CDR3, the DNA is TGTGCCAGCGGATCTCAGGGACTGGGCACAGATACGCAGTATTTT.